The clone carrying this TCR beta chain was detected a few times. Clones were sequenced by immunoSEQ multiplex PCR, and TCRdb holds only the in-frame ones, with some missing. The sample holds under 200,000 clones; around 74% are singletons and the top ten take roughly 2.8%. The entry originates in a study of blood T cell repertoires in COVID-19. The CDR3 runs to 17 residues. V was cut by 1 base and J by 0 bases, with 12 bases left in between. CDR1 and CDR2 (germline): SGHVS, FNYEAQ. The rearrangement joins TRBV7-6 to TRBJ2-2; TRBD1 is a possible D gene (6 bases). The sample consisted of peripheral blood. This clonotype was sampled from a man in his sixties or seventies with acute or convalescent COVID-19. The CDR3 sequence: CASSLDRARTNTGELFF. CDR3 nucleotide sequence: TGTGCCAGCAGCTTAGACAGGGCGAGGACGAACACCGGGGAGCTGTTTTTT. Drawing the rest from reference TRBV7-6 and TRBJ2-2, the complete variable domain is GAGVSQSPRYKVTKRGQDVALRCDPISGHVSLYWYRQALGQGPEFLTYFNYEAQQDKSGLPNDRFSAERPEGSISTLTIQRTEQRDSAMYRCASSLDRARTNTGELFFGEGSRLTVL.